One and the same sample provided the 19 T cell receptor beta chains below, sequenced in a study of neurological immune-mediated disorders. TCRdb re-analysed the 5' RACE reads in MiXCR, keeping a single row per CDR3 protein. The sample carries around 78,000 distinct CDR3 sequences, roughly 15% recorded once. Input material: PBMCs. These receptors all stem from a woman aged 40 to 50 in good health.

Regarding this clonotype: At one boundary the junction diverges from the germline segment, which might be a read error. The chain employs TRBV25-1 and TRBJ1-2, with 10 bases lining up with TRBD1. This CDR3 region has 15 residues. Per germline, CDR1 MGHDK and CDR2 SYGVNS. The CDR3 sequence is CASSEHPGQGDGYAF. The CDR3 nucleotides are TGTGCCAGCAGTGAACACCCCGGACAGGGGGATGGCTACGCCTTC.

This clonotype was seen at least ten times. The chain uses TRBV24-1 and TRBJ2-1; 12 nucleotides align to TRBD2. The germline V gene has CDR1 KGHDR and CDR2 SFDVKD. V shed 0 bases and J 7 bases; nucleotides not matched to a gene: 15. CDR3 size: 20 residues. The CDR3 is CATSDLRCASGGANLNEQFF. The CDR3 DNA reads TGTGCCACCAGTGATTTGCGGTGTGCTAGCGGGGGGGCCAATCTTAATGAGCAGTTCTTC.

Many counts were recorded for this clonotype. The chain is built from TRBV5-1 and TRBJ1-4; D remains ambiguous. Between the trimmed V and J ends, which lost 0 bases and 0 bases, there was a span of 9 bases. This CDR3 spans 16 amino acids. The germline CDR1 and CDR2 sequences are SGHRS and YFSETQ. The CDR3, as DNA: TGCGCCAGCAGCTTGGAAGGTCCGGCAACTAATGAAAAACTGTTTTTT. It is translated as CASSLEGPATNEKLFF.

The rearrangement uses TRBV5-1 and TRBJ2-3; D may match TRBD1 or TRBD2 (5 bases each). The germline CDR1 and CDR2 sequences are SGHRS and YFSETQ. The CDR3 is 14 amino acids. V lost 7 bases to trimming and J lost 3 bases, with 15 bases between them. Written as DNA, the CDR3 is TGCGCCAGCTCTCTGGGGGAAACTACAGATACGCAGTATTTT. Its protein product is CASSLGETTDTQYF.

This clonotype was found many times. This sequence joins TRBV5-1 and TRBJ2-3; D ambiguous. V lost 7 bases and J 0 bases, leaving 12 bases between the germline ends. This CDR3 contains 14 residues. CDR1 SGHRS and CDR2 YFSETQ come from the germline V gene. In nucleotides, the CDR3 is TGCGCCAGCCACCAGCTTTCTAGCACAGATACGCAGTATTTT. Encoded protein: CASHQLSSTDTQYF. The full variable domain, its missing parts supplied by reference TRBV5-1 and TRBJ2-3, is KAGVTQTPRYLIKTRGQQVTLSCSPISGHRSVSWYQQTPGQGLQFLFEYFSETQRNKGNFPGRFSGRQFSNSRSEMNVSTLELGDSALYLCASHQLSSTDTQYFGPGTRLTVL.

This clonotype was recorded at least ten times. The chain joins TRBV7-9 to TRBJ2-2, with D uncertain. Germline V gene data show CDR1 as SEHNR and CDR2 as FQNEAQ (reference sequence). V gave up 1 base and J gave up 4 bases, with 4 bases separating them. The CDR3 loop spans 13 amino acids. CDR3 residues: CASSLEGTGELFF. CDR3 DNA: TGTGCCAGCAGCTTAGAGGGCACCGGGGAGCTGTTTTTT.

The chain joins TRBV6-5 to TRBJ1-6; D unresolved. Deletions cut 2 bases from V and 11 bases from J, with 13 bases between. The CDR3 has 14 residues. The germline CDR1 and CDR2 sequences are MNHEY and SVGAGI. CDR3 sequence (DNA): TGTGCCAGCAGTTACGACCTAACCCACACACCCCTCCACTTT. Its protein product is CASSYDLTHTPLHF.

This clonotype was counted at least ten times. V usage is TRBV5-1 and J usage is TRBJ2-1; 8 bases agree with TRBD1. This CDR3 has 15 residues. Germline CDR1 reads SGHRS; CDR2 reads YFSETQ. With V trimmed by 2 bases and J by 4 bases, 5 bases remained unmatched. The CDR3: CASSFRQGAYNEQFF. The DNA for the CDR3 is TGCGCCAGCAGCTTTAGGCAGGGGGCATACAATGAGCAGTTCTTC.

The table lists this clonotype with many counts. The chain is built from TRBV12-3 or TRBV12-4 and TRBJ1-4; D call uncertain. This CDR3 is built from 15 residues. Trimming cost V 3 bases and J 10 bases, with 18 bases left between them. The CDR3 protein is CASSLGSVPRGKLFF. The CDR3 DNA sequence: TGTGCCAGCAGTTTGGGTTCGGTGCCCCGGGGAAAACTGTTTTTT.

The J gene is TRBJ1-4, the V gene TRBV3-1; no clear D. CDR3 size: 13 residues. Per the germline V gene, CDR1 is LGHDT and CDR2 is YNNKEL (reference sequence). Trimming took 3 bases from V and 5 from J, leaving 7 bases between them. CDR3 DNA: TGTGCCAGCAGCCACCCCCCGAATGAAAAACTGTTTTTT. It yields the protein CASSHPPNEKLFF.

This clonotype came up many times. This chain links TRBV20-1 with TRBJ1-5; D might be TRBD1 (5 bases). V lost 3 bases to trimming and J lost 3 bases, with 12 bases between them. The germline V gene has CDR1 DFQATT and CDR2 SNEGSKA (reference sequence). The CDR3 is made up of 14 amino acids. CDR3 bases: TGCAGTGCTAGCCCCCAGGGTAACAATCAGCCCCAGCATTTT. Translated, it gives CSASPQGNNQPQHF.

This clonotype was picked up many times. The chain links TRBV5-5 to TRBJ1-4; no reliable D call. The V and J ends lost 3 bases and 0 bases respectively, with 15 bases between them. Germline V gives CDR1 SGHKS, CDR2 YYEKEE (reference sequence). The CDR3 totals 17 residues. The CDR3 protein is CASSSRWVPATNEKLFF. The CDR3 DNA is TGTGCCAGCAGCTCCCGATGGGTCCCCGCAACTAATGAAAAACTGTTTTTT.

This clonotype occurred many times. V gene TRBV7-9 combines with J gene TRBJ2-1, with D maybe TRBD1 (6 bases). The CDR3 spans 14 residues. Germline V gene sequence: CDR1 SEHNR, CDR2 FQNEAQ (reference sequence). The ends were cut back, 1 base at V and 6 bases at J, with 10 bases in the middle. The CDR3 coding sequence is TGTGCCAGCAGCTTAGGGCAGGGGATCAATGAGCAGTTCTTC. This translates into CASSLGQGINEQFF.

This clonotype was recorded many times. The V and J genes are TRBV12-3 or TRBV12-4 and TRBJ2-1; 7 nucleotides agree with TRBD1. V lost 6 bases to trimming and J lost 6 bases; unmatched junction nucleotides: 8. The CDR3 has 14 residues. CDR3 amino acids: CASSPGGSINEQFF. In DNA, the CDR3 is TGTGCCAGCAGCCCAGGGGGTAGTATCAATGAGCAGTTCTTC.

V and J are TRBV6-6 and TRBJ2-6; 8 nucleotides agree with TRBD1. This CDR3 has 18 residues. Losses at the gene ends were 0 bases for V and 3 bases for J; bases not matched to a gene: 7. Germline V lookup: CDR1 MNHNY, CDR2 SVGAGI (reference sequence). CDR3 loop: CASSYSTGEAFGANVLTF. The CDR3 nucleotides read TGTGCCAGCAGTTACTCGACAGGGGAGGCCTTTGGGGCCAACGTCCTGACTTTC.

In DNA form, the CDR3 reads TGTGCCAGCCGAAGAAAGACTAGCGGGGGACTAGGGGACACCGGGGAGCTGTTTTTT. Its protein is CASRRKTSGGLGDTGELFF. The rearrangement links TRBV6-1 to TRBJ2-2; 12 nucleotides match TRBD2. V lost 8 bases, J lost 3 bases, and 16 bases stayed unmatched. This CDR3 spans 19 amino acids. The germline V gene has CDR1 MNHNS and CDR2 SASEGT.

This clonotype has a count of ten or more. The gene calls are TRBV5-1 and TRBJ1-6; 7 nucleotides agree with TRBD1. V shed 2 bases, J shed 7 bases, and the junction held 3 bases outside the gene matches. Germline V gives CDR1 SGHRS, CDR2 YFSETQ. The CDR3 totals 14 residues. The CDR3 DNA sequence: TGCGCCAGCAGCTTACAACAGGGGAATTCACCCCTCCACTTT. It specifies CASSLQQGNSPLHF.

This clonotype was counted ten times or more. This chain connects TRBV29-1 to TRBJ2-3; no clear D. The V gene's germline CDR1 is SQVTM and CDR2 ANQGSEA. The CDR3 has 14 residues. Trimming pared 1 base from V and 1 base from J, leaving 9 bases between. This CDR3 is CSVEAVMGTDTQYF. The CDR3 DNA sequence: TGCAGCGTTGAAGCGGTAATGGGCACAGATACGCAGTATTTT.

This chain joins TRBV15 and TRBJ1-6; a possible D gene is TRBD1 (6 bases). The CDR3 runs to 14 residues. V shed 5 bases and J shed 10 bases, with 15 bases lying between them. CDR1 is LNHNV, CDR2 YYDKDF, per germline (reference sequence). This CDR3 reads CATSLDRLGSPLHF. The CDR3 DNA follows: TGTGCCACCAGCCTCGACAGGTTAGGGTCACCCCTCCACTTT. Full variable domain (rest looked up from reference TRBV15 and TRBJ1-6): DAMVIQNPRYQVTQFGKPVTLSCSQTLNHNVMYWYQQKSSQAPKLLFHYYDKDFNNEADTPDNFQSRRPNTSFCFLDIRSPGLGDTAMYLCATSLDRLGSPLHFGNGTRLTVT.